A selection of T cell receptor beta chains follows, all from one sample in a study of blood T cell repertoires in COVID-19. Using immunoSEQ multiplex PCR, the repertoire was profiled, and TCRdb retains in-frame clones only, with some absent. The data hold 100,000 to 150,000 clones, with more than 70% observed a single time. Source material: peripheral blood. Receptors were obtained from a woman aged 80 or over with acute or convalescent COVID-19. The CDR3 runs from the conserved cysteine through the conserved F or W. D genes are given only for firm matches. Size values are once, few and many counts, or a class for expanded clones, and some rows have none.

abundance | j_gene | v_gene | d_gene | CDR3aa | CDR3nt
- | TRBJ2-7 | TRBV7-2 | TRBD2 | CASSTTSGEAYEQYF | TGTGCCAGCAGCACCACTAGCGGGGAGGCCTACGAGCAGTACTTC
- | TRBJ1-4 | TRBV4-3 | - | CASSRGQRTTNEKLFF | TGCGCCAGCAGCCGAGGACAGCGAACAACTAATGAAAAACTGTTTTTT
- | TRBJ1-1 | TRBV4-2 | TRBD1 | CASSQDATRNRGRIPEAFF | TGTGCCAGCAGCCAAGATGCGACGAGAAACAGGGGGCGGATCCCTGAAGCTTTCTTT
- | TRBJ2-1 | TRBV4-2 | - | CASSQERGGGIRDEQFF | TGTGCCAGCAGCCAAGAAAGGGGCGGCGGGATTAGGGATGAGCAGTTCTTC
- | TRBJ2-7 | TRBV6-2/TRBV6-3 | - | CASSYSKGQGGIF | TGTGCCAGCAGTTACTCGAAGGGGCAAGGTGGGATCTTC
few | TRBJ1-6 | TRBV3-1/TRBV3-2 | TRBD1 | CASSQWTGGSPLHF | TGTGCCAGCAGCCAATGGACAGGGGGCTCACCCCTCCACTTT
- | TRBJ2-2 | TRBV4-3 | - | CASSQDSGVTDSMFF | TGCGCCAGCAGCCAAGATTCAGGCGTCACCGATTCGATGTTTTTT
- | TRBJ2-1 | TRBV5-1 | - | CASSWISGSNNEQFF | TGCGCCAGCAGCTGGATCTCAGGGTCCAACAATGAGCAGTTCTTC
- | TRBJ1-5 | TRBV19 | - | CASSTFAGYSNQPQHF | TGTGCCAGTAGTACCTTTGCGGGATATAGCAATCAGCCCCAGCATTTT
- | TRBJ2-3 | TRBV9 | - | CASSVLGGASTDTQYF | TGTGCCAGCAGCGTTTTGGGCGGGGCTAGCACAGATACGCAGTATTTT
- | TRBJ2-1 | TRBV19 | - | CASSRSGSYNEQFF | TGTGCCAGTAGTAGGAGTGGCTCCTACAATGAGCAGTTCTTC
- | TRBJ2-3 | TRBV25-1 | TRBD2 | CASSESASGGAGDTQYF | TGTGCCAGCAGTGAATCGGCTAGCGGGGGGGCTGGAGATACGCAGTATTTT
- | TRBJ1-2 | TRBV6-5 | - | CATSPKGYGYTF | TGTGCCACCTCCCCAAAGGGGTATGGCTACACCTTC
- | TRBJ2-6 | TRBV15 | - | CATSRGGSGPGANVLTF | TGTGCCACCAGCAGAGGTGGCAGCGGGCCTGGGGCCAACGTCCTGACTTTC
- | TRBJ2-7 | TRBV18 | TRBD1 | CASSKGQQGTYEQYF | TGTGCCAGCTCAAAGGGACAGCAAGGGACCTACGAGCAGTACTTC
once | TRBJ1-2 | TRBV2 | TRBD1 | CASSEVQGGWGYTF | TGTGCCAGCAGTGAAGTTCAGGGGGGTTGGGGCTACACCTTC
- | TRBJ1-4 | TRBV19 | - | CASSPIGLATNEKLFF | TGTGCCAGTAGTCCCATCGGCCTAGCAACTAATGAAAAACTGTTTTTT
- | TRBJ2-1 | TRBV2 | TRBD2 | CASSQKLAGGVDEQFF | TGTGCCAGCAGCCAAAAACTAGCGGGAGGGGTGGATGAGCAGTTCTTC
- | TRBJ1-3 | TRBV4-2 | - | CASSPGGASSGNTIYF | TGTGCCAGCAGCCCGGGTGGGGCAAGCTCTGGAAACACCATATATTTT
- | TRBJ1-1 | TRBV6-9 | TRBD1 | CASSYFIPGQDEAFF | TGTGCCAGCAGTTATTTCATTCCCGGACAGGATGAAGCTTTCTTT
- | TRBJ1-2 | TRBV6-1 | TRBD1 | CASRASGQIYGGYTF | TGTGCCAGCAGGGCTTCGGGACAGATCTATGGTGGCTACACCTTC
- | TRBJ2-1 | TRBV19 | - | CASSPQPQGFGINEQFF | TGTGCCAGTAGTCCTCAACCTCAGGGGTTTGGGATCAATGAGCAGTTCTTC
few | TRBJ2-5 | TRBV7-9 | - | CASSLREETQYF | TGTGCCAGCAGCTTAAGGGAGGAGACCCAGTACTTC
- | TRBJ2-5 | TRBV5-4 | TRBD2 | CASSPGLAGFQETQYF | TGTGCCAGCAGCCCAGGACTAGCGGGGTTTCAAGAGACCCAGTACTTC
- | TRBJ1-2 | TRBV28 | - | CASQRVHGYTF | TGTGCCAGCCAGAGGGTCCATGGCTACACCTTC
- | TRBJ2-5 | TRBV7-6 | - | CASRLGAVQETQYF | TGTGCCAGCAGACTGGGGGCAGTACAAGAGACCCAGTACTTC
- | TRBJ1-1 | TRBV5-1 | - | CASTVDRNTEAFF | TGCGCCAGCACCGTGGACAGGAACACTGAAGCTTTCTTT
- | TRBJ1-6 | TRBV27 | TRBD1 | CASSPTGGSSPLHF | TGTGCCAGCAGTCCGACAGGGGGCTCTTCACCCCTCCACTTT
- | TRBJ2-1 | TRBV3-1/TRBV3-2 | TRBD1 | CASSHRWDSRSSYNEQFF | TGTGCCAGCAGCCATAGGTGGGACAGCAGGAGCTCCTACAATGAGCAGTTCTTC
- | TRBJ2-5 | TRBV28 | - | CASKVGHSKETQYF | TGTGCCAGCAAGGTCGGACACTCGAAAGAGACCCAGTACTTC
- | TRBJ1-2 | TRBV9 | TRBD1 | CASSPDRGNYGYTF | TGTGCCAGCAGCCCCGACAGGGGCAACTATGGCTACACCTTC
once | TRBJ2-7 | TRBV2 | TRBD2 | CASSPGLVTYEQYF | TGTGCCAGCAGTCCGGGACTAGTCACCTACGAGCAGTACTTC
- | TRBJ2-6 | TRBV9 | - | CASSVEGVVVSGANVLTF | TGTGCCAGCAGCGTAGAAGGGGTTGTGGTCTCTGGGGCCAACGTCCTGACTTTC
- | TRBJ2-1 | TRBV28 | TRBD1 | CASSPHQGQRTDNEQFF | TGTGCCAGCAGTCCACACCAGGGACAGCGTACCGACAATGAGCAGTTCTTC
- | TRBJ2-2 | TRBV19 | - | CASSRGQTTGELFF | TGTGCCAGTAGTAGAGGACAGACCACCGGGGAGCTGTTTTTT
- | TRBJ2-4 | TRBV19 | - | CASSSMDRVPQNIQYF | TGTGCCAGTAGCTCTATGGATCGGGTCCCCCAAAACATTCAGTACTTC
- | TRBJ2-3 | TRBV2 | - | CASSETAVSTDTQYF | TGTGCCAGCAGTGAAACGGCGGTTAGCACAGATACGCAGTATTTT
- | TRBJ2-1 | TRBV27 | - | CASSLIPGGRREQFF | TGTGCCAGCAGTTTAATCCCCGGGGGGCGAAGGGAGCAGTTCTTC
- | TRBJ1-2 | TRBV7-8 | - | CASSIGTQFGGYTF | TGTGCCAGCAGCATCGGGACACAGTTCGGAGGCTACACCTTC
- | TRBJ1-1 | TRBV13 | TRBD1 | CASSLDRAAEAFF | TGTGCCAGCAGCTTGGACAGGGCGGCTGAAGCTTTCTTT
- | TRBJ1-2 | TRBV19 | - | CASSPSGGPANYGYTF | TGTGCCAGTAGTCCTTCGGGAGGCCCCGCTAACTATGGCTACACCTTC
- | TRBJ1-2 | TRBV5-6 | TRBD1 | CASSRGQGDYGYTF | TGTGCCAGCAGTCGGGGACAGGGAGACTATGGCTACACCTTC
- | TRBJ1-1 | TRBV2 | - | CASSELGGGNGEAFF | TGTGCCAGCAGTGAATTGGGGGGTGGGAACGGTGAAGCTTTCTTT
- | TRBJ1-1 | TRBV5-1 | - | CASSLVGGNTEAFF | TGCGCCAGCAGCTTGGTTGGAGGGAACACTGAAGCTTTCTTT
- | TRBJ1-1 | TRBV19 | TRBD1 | CASSPYRGPTEAFF | TGTGCCAGTAGTCCGTACAGGGGGCCCACTGAAGCTTTCTTT
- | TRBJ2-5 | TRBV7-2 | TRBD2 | CASSLGASGGVETQYF | TGTGCCAGCAGCTTGGGGGCCAGCGGGGGTGTAGAGACCCAGTACTTC
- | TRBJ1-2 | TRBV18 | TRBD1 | CASSPSSGTAPYGYTF | TGTGCCAGCTCACCGAGCTCCGGGACAGCTCCCTATGGCTACACCTTC
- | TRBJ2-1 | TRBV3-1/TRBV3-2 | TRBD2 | CASSWSSGGYNEQFF | TGTGCCAGCAGCTGGAGTAGCGGGGGCTACAATGAGCAGTTCTTC